The 32 T cell receptor beta chains below all came from one sample that was sequenced in a study of blood T cell repertoires in COVID-19. Data came from immunoSEQ multiplex PCR; TCRdb stores just in-frame clones and leaves some out. Of 210,000 or so clones listed, 87% were seen once; the top ten hold less than 15%. Sequenced: peripheral blood. These TCRs come from a woman between 18 and 29 years old who had recovered from COVID-19.

The V gene is TRBV7-9, the J gene TRBJ1-1; TRBD1 is a possible D gene (5 bases). From germline, CDR1 is SEHNR and CDR2 FQNEAQ (reference sequence). The CDR3 spans 14 residues. Trimming pared 1 base from V and 6 bases from J, leaving 12 bases between. This CDR3 reads CASSLVSGGAEAFF. In DNA form, the CDR3 reads TGTGCCAGCAGCTTAGTTTCGGGGGGAGCTGAAGCTTTCTTT.

This chain connects TRBV18 to TRBJ1-5, with 7 bases matching TRBD1. The CDR3 has 14 residues. With 2 bases clipped from V and 6 bases from J, the junction kept 4 bases outside the gene matches. Germline V gene sequence: CDR1 KGHSH, CDR2 LQKENI. CDR3 residues: CASSPIGGTQPQHF. The CDR3 DNA reads as TGTGCCAGCTCACCAATAGGGGGCACTCAGCCCCAGCATTTT.

The genes are TRBV6-5 and TRBJ2-5, with 10 bases aligning to TRBD2. The length of the CDR3 is 15 residues. The germline CDR1 and CDR2 sequences are MNHEY and SVGAGI. V lost 5 bases and J lost 1; bases outside the gene matches: 4. For the CDR3, the DNA is TGTGCCAGCAGTCCAAGGACTAGCGGCCAAGAGACCCAGTACTTC. Its translation: CASSPRTSGQETQYF.

The chain links TRBV5-1 to TRBJ1-3, with TRBD1 matching over 7 bases. The CDR3 loop spans 16 amino acids. Per germline, CDR1 SGHRS and CDR2 YFSETQ. With V trimmed by 3 bases and J by 0 bases, 6 bases remained unmatched. The CDR3 coding sequence is TGCGCCAGCAGCTCGAACGACAGGGCCTCTGGAAACACCATATATTTT. Translating gives CASSSNDRASGNTIYF.

The chain employs TRBV11-2 and TRBJ2-1; 12 positions agree with TRBD2. The CDR3 is 16 residues long. The V gene end was trimmed by 5 bases and the J gene end by 6 bases; junction bases not matched to a gene: 8. CDR1 and CDR2 from the germline V gene are SGHAT and FQNNGV. Written as DNA, the CDR3 is TGTGCCAGCAGCGTCGGGACTAGCGGGTGGGCCAATGAGCAGTTCTTC. Amino acid sequence: CASSVGTSGWANEQFF.

This chain uses TRBV30 with TRBJ2-5; 7 nucleotides align to TRBD1. The CDR3 consists of 13 residues. J gave up 1 base and V 4 bases, and 3 bases lay outside the gene matches. In germline, CDR1 is GTSNPN, CDR2 SVGIG (reference sequence). The CDR3 loop is CAWMRDSQETQYF. The CDR3 DNA reads TGTGCCTGGATGAGGGACAGCCAAGAGACCCAGTACTTC. Together with reference TRBV30 and TRBJ2-5, the CDR3 gives the full variable domain: SQTIHQWPATLVQPVGSPLSLECTVEGTSNPNLYWYRQAAGRGLQLLFYSVGIGQISSEVPQNLSASRPQDRQFILSSKKLLLSDSGFYLCAWMRDSQETQYFGPGTRLLVL.

The V and J genes are TRBV25-1 and TRBJ2-2, with TRBD2 matching over 12 bases. CDR1 and CDR2 from the germline V gene are MGHDK and SYGVNS. V was clipped by 6 bases and J by 1 base; unmatched bases: 6. This CDR3 contains 17 residues. The CDR3 loop reads CASSRLAGEKNTGELFF. The DNA of the CDR3 is TGTGCCAGCAGCCGACTAGCGGGGGAGAAGAACACCGGGGAGCTGTTTTTT.

V is TRBV13 and J is TRBJ1-2; D remains unclear. Germline V gene data show CDR1 as PRHDT and CDR2 as FYEKMQ (reference sequence). Trimming left V 5 bases short and J 10 bases short, with 17 bases between. The CDR3 extends over 13 amino acids. CDR3 sequence (DNA): TGTGCCAGCAGCCGAGGTCGAAGCCCTGACTACACCTTC. This codes for CASSRGRSPDYTF.

The CDR3 coding sequence is TGTGCCAGCAGTGACCCCCCGCCCGAGGGCTACGAGCAGTACTTC. The encoded protein is CASSDPPPEGYEQYF. The rearrangement joins TRBV6-1 to TRBJ2-7; possible D gene TRBD2, 5 bases. V was clipped by 3 bases and J by 3 bases, with 15 bases between them. CDR3 length: 15 amino acids. Germline lookup yields CDR1 MNHNS and CDR2 SASEGT.

The V call is TRBV7-3, the J call TRBJ2-2, with D unresolved. CDR3 length: 13 residues. Trimming removed 1 base from V and 6 bases from J, with 6 bases in between. CDR1 SGHTA and CDR2 FQGTGA come from the germline V gene. The CDR3 coding sequence is TGTGCCAGCAGCTTAATGAGGTCCGGGGAGCTGTTTTTT. Translating it yields CASSLMRSGELFF. Looking up the rest from reference TRBV7-3 and TRBJ2-2 gives the full variable domain: GAGVSQTPSNKVTEKGKYVELRCDPISGHTALYWYRQSLGQGPEFLIYFQGTGAADDSGLPNDRFFAVRPEGSVSTLKIQRTERGDSAVYLCASSLMRSGELFFGEGSRLTVL.

The chain carries TRBV25-1 and TRBJ1-2, with TRBD1 matching 12 bases. The V gene's germline CDR1 is MGHDK and CDR2 SYGVNS. Unmatched junction bases numbered 2, after V lost 2 bases and J lost 4 bases. The CDR3 runs to 15 residues. CDR3 coding DNA: TGTGCCAGCAGTGAAGGGACAGGGGGCCTCTATGGCTACACCTTC. This sequence encodes CASSEGTGGLYGYTF.

The chain carries TRBV18 and TRBJ1-1; TRBD1 is a possible D gene (6 bases). Trimming removed 3 bases from V and 3 bases from J, with 11 bases in between. There are 14 residues in the CDR3. Germline V lookup: CDR1 KGHSH, CDR2 LQKENI. The CDR3 coding sequence is TGTGCCAGCTCACCTCCGGGACACTACACTGAAGCTTTCTTT. Its protein is CASSPPGHYTEAFF. The full variable domain, completed using reference TRBV18 and TRBJ1-1, is NAGVMQNPRHLVRRRGQEARLRCSPMKGHSHVYWYRQLPEEGLKFMVYLQKENIIDESGMPKERFSAEFPKEGPSILRIQQVVRGDSAAYFCASSPPGHYTEAFFGQGTRLTVV.

The CDR3, as DNA: TGTGCCAGCAGCTCCAGACAGGGGGCATCCCAAGAGACCCAGTACTTC. Encoded protein: CASSSRQGASQETQYF. The rearrangement uses TRBV5-4 and TRBJ2-5, with 10 bases identical to TRBD1. Germline V gene lookup returns CDR1 SGHNT and CDR2 YYREEE (reference sequence). CDR3 length: 16 residues. V gave up 3 bases and J gave up 1 base; unmatched junction bases: 6.

This rearrangement joins TRBV5-1 to TRBJ2-1, with 9 bases aligning to TRBD2. The junction had 11 bases not matched to a gene; V was cut back by 7 bases and J by 3 bases. In germline, CDR1 is SGHRS, CDR2 YFSETQ. The CDR3 sequence is 16 residues long. The CDR3 sequence: CASEASGIGYYNEQFF. CDR3 in DNA: TGCGCCAGCGAAGCTAGCGGGATAGGCTACTACAATGAGCAGTTCTTC. Filled out from reference TRBV5-1 and TRBJ2-1, the complete variable domain reads KAGVTQTPRYLIKTRGQQVTLSCSPISGHRSVSWYQQTPGQGLQFLFEYFSETQRNKGNFPGRFSGRQFSNSRSEMNVSTLELGDSALYLCASEASGIGYYNEQFFGPGTRLTVL.

Concerning this clone itself: The sample contains more than one DNA sequence encoding this CDR3. The chain employs TRBV19 and TRBJ1-2; D unresolved. Germline values: CDR1 LNHDA, CDR2 SQIVND (reference sequence). V lost 3 bases and J 0 bases, leaving 8 bases between the germline ends. The CDR3 covers 14 residues. The CDR3 is CASSIGGPNYGYTF. The CDR3 nucleotides are TGTGCCAGTAGTATTGGCGGTCCTAACTATGGCTACACCTTC.

CDR3 nucleotide sequence: TGTGCCAGCAGTTCCCCACTAGCGGAAGCCTACAATGAGCAGTTCTTC. This sequence encodes CASSSPLAEAYNEQFF. The chain is built from TRBV7-9 and TRBJ2-1, with 8 bases aligning to TRBD2. The CDR3 is 16 amino acids. Trimming cost V 6 bases and J 2 bases; bases outside gene matches: 9. CDR1 is SEHNR and CDR2 is FQNEAQ in the germline V gene (reference sequence). The full variable domain, its missing parts supplied by reference TRBV7-9 and TRBJ2-1, is DTGVSQNPRHKITKRGQNVTFRCDPISEHNRLYWYRQTLGQGPEFLTYFQNEAQLEKSRLLSDRFSAERPKGSFSTLEIQRTEQGDSAMYLCASSSPLAEAYNEQFFGPGTRLTVL.

The chain couples TRBV2 to TRBJ2-1; 10 positions agree with TRBD1. Per germline, CDR1 SNHLY and CDR2 FYNNEI. The CDR3 consists of 15 residues. V lost 3 bases to trimming and J lost 1 base; unmatched junction nucleotides: 0. Written as DNA, the CDR3 is TGTGCCAGCAGTGAGGACAGGGGGTCCTACAATGAGCAGTTCTTC. It yields the protein CASSEDRGSYNEQFF.

V and J are TRBV9 and TRBJ2-4, with D possibly matching TRBD2 (6 bases). The length of the CDR3 is 18 residues. V lost 3 bases, J lost 3 bases, and 22 bases lay in between. Germline lookup yields CDR1 SGDLS and CDR2 YYNGEE. The CDR3 DNA reads TGTGCCAGCAGCGCCCCGACCCGGACCCCGGGAGACAAAAACATTCAGTACTTC. Its translation is CASSAPTRTPGDKNIQYF.

The chain joins TRBV3-1 (or the pseudogene TRBV3-2) to TRBJ1-1; no clear D. CDR3 length: 15 amino acids. V lost 4 bases, J lost 1 base, and 13 bases lay in between. Looked up from germline, CDR1 is LGHDT and CDR2 is YNNKEL (reference sequence). The CDR3 region has the DNA TGTGCCAGCAGCCCCCCAAAGTTCGGGAACACTGAAGCTTTCTTT. Its protein product is CASSPPKFGNTEAFF.

The chain carries TRBV4-2 and TRBJ2-2; D possibly corresponds to TRBD2 (6 bases). V lost 0 bases, J lost 0 bases, and 8 bases lay in between. This CDR3 is built from 16 residues. Germline assignment: CDR1 LGHNA and CDR2 YNFKEQ. The CDR3 sequence: CASSQEGGPNTGELFF. The CDR3 DNA follows: TGTGCCAGCAGCCAAGAGGGGGGTCCGAACACCGGGGAGCTGTTTTTT.

V gene TRBV7-8 combines with J gene TRBJ2-7; no reliable D call. This CDR3 region has 13 residues. V was shortened by 2 bases and J by 0 bases, with 5 bases between the two germline ends. CDR1 and CDR2 (germline): SGHVS, FQNEAQ. In nucleotides, the CDR3 is TGTGCCAGCAGCTTATCGGTCTCCTACGAGCAGTACTTC. Its translation: CASSLSVSYEQYF.

The gene calls are TRBV30 and TRBJ2-1, with TRBD2 identical over 8 bases. The trim removed 3 bases at V and 0 bases at J, leaving 7 bases unmatched. CDR3 length equals 16 residues. The germline V gene encodes CDR1 GTSNPN and CDR2 SVGIG (reference sequence). The CDR3 DNA reads as TGTGCCTGGAGCCCGACTAGCGCCCGCTCCTACAATGAGCAGTTCTTC. It yields the protein CAWSPTSARSYNEQFF.

CDR3 bases: TGTGCCAGCAGCCAAGGTAGGGGTGGCTACACCTTC. This sequence encodes CASSQGRGGYTF. The chain links TRBV3-1 (or the pseudogene TRBV3-2) to TRBJ1-2, with D perhaps TRBD1 (5 bases). Germline CDR1 LGHDT, CDR2 YNNKEL (reference sequence). The CDR3 sequence is 12 residues long. V was clipped by 1 base and J by 7 bases, with 7 bases between them.

The chain recombines TRBV2 with TRBJ2-7, with no clear D. Germline V gene sequence: CDR1 SNHLY, CDR2 FYNNEI. The ends were cut back, 4 bases at V and 3 bases at J, with 4 bases in the middle. CDR3 length: 11 amino acids. The CDR3 protein is CASSALYEQYF. The CDR3 coding sequence is TGTGCCAGCAGTGCCCTCTACGAGCAGTACTTC.

This chain links TRBV9 with TRBJ1-1, with TRBD1 matching 10 bases. This CDR3 spans 13 amino acids. Losses at the gene ends were 0 bases for V and 10 bases for J; bases not matched to a gene: 3. Germline assignment: CDR1 SGDLS and CDR2 YYNGEE. The CDR3 DNA reads TGTGCCAGCAGCGTAGCTGGACAGGGGGGAGCTTTCTTT. This translates into CASSVAGQGGAFF. The variable domain in full, completed from reference TRBV9 and TRBJ1-1, reads DSGVTQTPKHLITATGQRVTLRCSPRSGDLSVYWYQQSLDQGLQFLIQYYNGEERAKGNILERFSAQQFPDLHSELNLSSLELGDSALYFCASSVAGQGGAFFGQGTRLTVV.

The chain recombines TRBV4-1 with TRBJ1-5; unclear D gene. This CDR3 is 17 amino acids long. V lost 3 bases to trimming and J lost 2 bases, with 17 bases between them. The V gene's germline CDR1 is MGHRA and CDR2 YSYEKL. CDR3 DNA sequence: TGCGCCAGCAGCCATCCCATGAGGGAAACACGCAATCAGCCCCAGCATTTT. Translated, it gives CASSHPMRETRNQPQHF.

This sequence joins TRBV12-5 and TRBJ1-4, with D perhaps TRBD1 (6 bases). Germline V gene data show CDR1 as LGHNT and CDR2 as FRNRAP. V was pared by 0 bases and J by 8 bases, with 16 bases between. The CDR3 is 16 amino acids. CDR3 nucleotides: TGTGCTAGTGGTTTGGTACAAAGGGGGGGCGAGGAAAAACTGTTTTTT. It is translated as CASGLVQRGGEEKLFF.

The chain recombines TRBV11-2 with TRBJ2-1; a weak D match, TRBD2 (6 bases). CDR3 length equals 16 residues. The V end was cut by 1 base, the J end by 3 bases, with 13 bases between. Germline values: CDR1 SGHAT, CDR2 FQNNGV. The CDR3 sequence is CASSLGRLGGYNEQFF. In DNA, the CDR3 is TGTGCCAGCAGCTTAGGCCGGCTGGGGGGCTACAATGAGCAGTTCTTC.

In its sample, this clone was seen once. The chain has TRBV4-3 and TRBJ2-3; unclear D gene. CDR3 size: 13 residues. V gave up 3 bases and J gave up 6 bases, with 10 bases separating them. The germline gives CDR1 LGHNA, CDR2 YSLEER. CDR3 amino acids: CASSQAPPDTQYF. The DNA of the CDR3 is TGCGCCAGCAGCCAGGCCCCGCCCGATACGCAGTATTTT.

The chain has TRBV7-9 and TRBJ1-3; D is unclear. Deletions cut 5 bases from V and 2 bases from J, with 13 bases between. CDR1 is SEHNR and CDR2 is FQNEAQ in the germline V gene (reference sequence). This CDR3 comprises 15 residues. CDR3 nucleotides: TGTGCCAGCAGCCCTTACAGCGGAACTGGAAACACCATATATTTT. It is translated as CASSPYSGTGNTIYF.

This chain links TRBV4-1 with TRBJ2-7, with 16 bases identical to TRBD2. Germline V gene lookup returns CDR1 MGHRA and CDR2 YSYEKL. CDR3 length equals 16 residues. J lost 1 base, V lost 8 bases, and 5 bases had no gene match. CDR3 nucleotide sequence: TGCGCCAGCGGGGGACTAGCGGGAGGGTCGTCCTACGAGCAGTACTTC. Its protein product is CASGGLAGGSSYEQYF.

About this clone: The same CDR3 also results from other DNA sequences found in this sample. Here the CDR3 DNA reads TGTGCCAGCAGCCGAGACAGGTCCAATCAGCCCCAGCATTTT. The encoded protein is CASSRDRSNQPQHF. V and J are TRBV11-2 and TRBJ1-5; possible D gene TRBD1, 6 bases. CDR3 size: 14 residues. The V end was cut by 5 bases, the J end by 3 bases, with 11 bases between. The germline CDR1 and CDR2 sequences are SGHAT and FQNNGV.